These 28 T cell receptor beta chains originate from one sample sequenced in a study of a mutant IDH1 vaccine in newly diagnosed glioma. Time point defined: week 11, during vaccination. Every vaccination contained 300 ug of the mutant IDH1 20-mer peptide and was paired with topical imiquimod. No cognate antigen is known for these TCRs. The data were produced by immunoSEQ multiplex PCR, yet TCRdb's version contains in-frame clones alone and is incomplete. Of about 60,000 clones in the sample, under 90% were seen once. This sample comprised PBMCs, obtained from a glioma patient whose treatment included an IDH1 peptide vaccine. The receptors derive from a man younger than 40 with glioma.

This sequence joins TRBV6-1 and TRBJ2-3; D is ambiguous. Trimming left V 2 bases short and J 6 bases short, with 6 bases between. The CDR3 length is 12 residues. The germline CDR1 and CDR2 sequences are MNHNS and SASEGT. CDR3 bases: TGTGCCAGCAGTGAACAGACGGATACGCAGTATTTT. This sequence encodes CASSEQTDTQYF.

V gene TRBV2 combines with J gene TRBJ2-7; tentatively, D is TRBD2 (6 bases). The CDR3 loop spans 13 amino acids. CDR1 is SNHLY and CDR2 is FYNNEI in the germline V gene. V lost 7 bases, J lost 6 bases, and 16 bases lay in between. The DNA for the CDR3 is TGTGCCAGCAACGGAGGGCCTCTTAGCGAGCAGTACTTC. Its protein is CASNGGPLSEQYF.

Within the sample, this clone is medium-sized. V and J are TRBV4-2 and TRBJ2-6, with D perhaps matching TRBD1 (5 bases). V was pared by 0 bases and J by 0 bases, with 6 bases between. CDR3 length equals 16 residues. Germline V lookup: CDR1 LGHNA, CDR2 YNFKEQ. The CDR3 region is CASSQDDSSGANVLTF. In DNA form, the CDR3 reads TGTGCCAGCAGCCAAGATGACAGCTCTGGGGCCAACGTCCTGACTTTC.

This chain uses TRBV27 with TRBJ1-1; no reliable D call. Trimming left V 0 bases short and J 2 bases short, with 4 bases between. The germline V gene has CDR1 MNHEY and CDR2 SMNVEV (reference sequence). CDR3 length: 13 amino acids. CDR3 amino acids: CASSLSRNTEAFF. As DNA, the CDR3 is TGTGCCAGCAGTTTATCCCGTAACACTGAAGCTTTCTTT.

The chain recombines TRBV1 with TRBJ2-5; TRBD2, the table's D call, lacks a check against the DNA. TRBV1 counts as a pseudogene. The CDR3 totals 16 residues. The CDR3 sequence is CTSSRLAGNDGETQYF. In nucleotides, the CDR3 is TGCACCAGCAGCCGACTAGCGGGGAACGACGGTGAGACCCAGTACTTC.

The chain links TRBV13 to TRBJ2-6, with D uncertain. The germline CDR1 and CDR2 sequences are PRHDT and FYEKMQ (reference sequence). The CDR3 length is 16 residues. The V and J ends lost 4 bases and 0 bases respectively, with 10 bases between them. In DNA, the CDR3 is TGTGCCAGCAGCTCTTCTGCCCTCTCTGGGGCCAACGTCCTGACTTTC. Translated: CASSSSALSGANVLTF.

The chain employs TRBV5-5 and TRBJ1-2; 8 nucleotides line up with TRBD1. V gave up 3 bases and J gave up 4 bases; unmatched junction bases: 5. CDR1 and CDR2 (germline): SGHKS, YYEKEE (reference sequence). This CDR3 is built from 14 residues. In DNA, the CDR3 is TGTGCCAGCAGCTCGACAGGGGACCTCTATGGCTACACCTTC. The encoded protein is CASSSTGDLYGYTF.

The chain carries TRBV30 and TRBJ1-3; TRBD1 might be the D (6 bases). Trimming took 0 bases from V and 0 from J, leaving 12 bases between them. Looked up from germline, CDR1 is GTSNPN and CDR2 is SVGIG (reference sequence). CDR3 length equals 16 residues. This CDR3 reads CAWSVRLGHSGNTIYF. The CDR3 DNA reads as TGTGCCTGGAGTGTAAGGCTGGGACACTCTGGAAACACCATATATTTT.

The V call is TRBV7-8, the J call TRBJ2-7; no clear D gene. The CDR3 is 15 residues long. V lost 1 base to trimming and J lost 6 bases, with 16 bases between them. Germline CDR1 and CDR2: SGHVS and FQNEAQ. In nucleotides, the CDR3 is TGTGCCAGCAGCTTAGAGTTCCGGCCGGACGCCGAGCAGTACTTC. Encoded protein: CASSLEFRPDAEQYF.

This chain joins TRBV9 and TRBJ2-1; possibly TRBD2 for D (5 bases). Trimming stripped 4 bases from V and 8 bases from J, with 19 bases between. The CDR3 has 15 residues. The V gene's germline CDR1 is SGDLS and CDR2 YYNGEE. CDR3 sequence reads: CASSSPIRGIYEQFF. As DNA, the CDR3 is TGTGCCAGCAGCTCCCCCATTCGAGGGATTTATGAGCAGTTCTTC.

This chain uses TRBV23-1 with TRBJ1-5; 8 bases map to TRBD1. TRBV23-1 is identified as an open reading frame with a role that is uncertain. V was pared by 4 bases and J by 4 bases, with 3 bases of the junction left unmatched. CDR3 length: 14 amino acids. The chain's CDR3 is CASSLRTGNQPQHF. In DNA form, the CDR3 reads TGCGCCAGCAGTCTACGGACAGGGAATCAGCCCCAGCATTTT.

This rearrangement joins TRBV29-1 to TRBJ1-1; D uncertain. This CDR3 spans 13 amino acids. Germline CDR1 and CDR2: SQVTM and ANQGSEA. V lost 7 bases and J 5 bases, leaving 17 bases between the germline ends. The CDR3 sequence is CSADPLARTEAFF. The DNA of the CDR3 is TGCAGCGCCGATCCTCTTGCAAGGACTGAAGCTTTCTTT.

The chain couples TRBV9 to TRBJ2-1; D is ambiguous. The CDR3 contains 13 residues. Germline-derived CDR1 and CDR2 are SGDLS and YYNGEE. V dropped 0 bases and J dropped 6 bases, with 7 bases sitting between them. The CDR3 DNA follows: TGTGCCAGCAGCGTAGGGCAGCCCAATGAGCAGTTCTTC. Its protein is CASSVGQPNEQFF.

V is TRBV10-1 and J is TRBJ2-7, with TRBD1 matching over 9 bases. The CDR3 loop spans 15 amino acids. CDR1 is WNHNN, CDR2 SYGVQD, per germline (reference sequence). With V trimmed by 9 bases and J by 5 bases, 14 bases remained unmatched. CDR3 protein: CASPLKGTGCDEQYF. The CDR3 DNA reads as TGCGCCAGTCCCTTAAAAGGGACAGGGTGCGACGAGCAGTACTTC.

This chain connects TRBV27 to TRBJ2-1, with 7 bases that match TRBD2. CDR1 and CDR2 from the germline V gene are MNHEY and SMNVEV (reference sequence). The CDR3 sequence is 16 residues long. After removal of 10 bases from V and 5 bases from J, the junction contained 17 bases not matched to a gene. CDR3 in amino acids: CATGRLLGTAHNEQFF. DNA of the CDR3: TGTGCCACCGGGAGGCTTCTCGGGACTGCCCACAATGAGCAGTTCTTC.

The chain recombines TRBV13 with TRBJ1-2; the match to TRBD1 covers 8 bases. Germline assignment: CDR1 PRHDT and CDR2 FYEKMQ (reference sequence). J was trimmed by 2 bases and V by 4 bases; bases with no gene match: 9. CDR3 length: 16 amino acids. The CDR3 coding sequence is TGTGCCAGCAGCTCTAAAACAGGGGGACTGAACTATGGCTACACCTTC. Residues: CASSSKTGGLNYGYTF. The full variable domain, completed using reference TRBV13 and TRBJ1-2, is AAGVIQSPRHLIKEKRETATLKCYPIPRHDTVYWYQQGPGQDPQFLISFYEKMQSDKGSIPDRFSAQQFSDYHSELNMSSLELGDSALYFCASSSKTGGLNYGYTFGSGTRLTVV.

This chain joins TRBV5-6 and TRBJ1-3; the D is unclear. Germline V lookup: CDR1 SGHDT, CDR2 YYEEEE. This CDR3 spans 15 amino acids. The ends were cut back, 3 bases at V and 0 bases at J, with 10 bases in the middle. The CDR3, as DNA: TGTGCCAGCAGCTCGCCGGAGGTCTCTGGAAACACCATATATTTT. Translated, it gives CASSSPEVSGNTIYF.

The CDR3 region has the DNA TGTGCCAGCAGTTTCGCGTTTGGGACAGGGGGAACTGAAGCTTTCTTT. This codes for CASSFAFGTGGTEAFF. The chain has TRBV28 and TRBJ1-1, with 11 bases aligning to TRBD1. Germline-derived CDR1 and CDR2 are MDHEN and SYDVKM. The CDR3 is 16 amino acids. V lost 3 bases to trimming and J lost 5 bases; unmatched junction nucleotides: 8. Full variable domain (missing parts from reference TRBV28 and TRBJ1-1): DVKVTQSSRYLVKRTGEKVFLECVQDMDHENMFWYRQDPGLGLRLIYFSYDVKMKEKGDIPEGYSVSREKKERFSLILESASTNQTSMYLCASSFAFGTGGTEAFFGQGTRLTVV.

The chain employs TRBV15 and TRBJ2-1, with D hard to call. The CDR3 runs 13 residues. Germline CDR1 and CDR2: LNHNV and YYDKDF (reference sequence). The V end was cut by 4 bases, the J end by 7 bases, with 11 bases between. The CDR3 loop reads CATSTHRLNEQFF. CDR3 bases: TGTGCCACCAGCACACACCGATTGAATGAGCAGTTCTTC. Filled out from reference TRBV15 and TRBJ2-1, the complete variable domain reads DAMVIQNPRYQVTQFGKPVTLSCSQTLNHNVMYWYQQKSSQAPKLLFHYYDKDFNNEADTPDNFQSRRPNTSFCFLDIRSPGLGDTAMYLCATSTHRLNEQFFGPGTRLTVL.

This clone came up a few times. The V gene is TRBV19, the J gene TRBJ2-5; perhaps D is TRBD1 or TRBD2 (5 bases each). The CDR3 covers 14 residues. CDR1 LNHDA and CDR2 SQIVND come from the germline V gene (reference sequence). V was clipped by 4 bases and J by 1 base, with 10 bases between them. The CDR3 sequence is CASSRGRGQETQYF. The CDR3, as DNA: TGTGCCAGTAGTAGGGGACGGGGCCAAGAGACCCAGTACTTC. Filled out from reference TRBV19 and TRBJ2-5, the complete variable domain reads DGGITQSPKYLFRKEGQNVTLSCEQNLNHDAMYWYRQDPGQGLRLIYYSQIVNDFQKGDIAEGYSVSREKKESFPLTVTSAQKNPTAFYLCASSRGRGQETQYFGPGTRLLVL.

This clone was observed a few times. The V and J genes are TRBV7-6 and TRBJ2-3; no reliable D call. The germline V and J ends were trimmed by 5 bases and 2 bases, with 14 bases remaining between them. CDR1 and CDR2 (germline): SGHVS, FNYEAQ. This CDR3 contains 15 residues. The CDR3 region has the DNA TGTGCCAGCAGCCCCCGTCGATCAGACACAGATACGCAGTATTTT. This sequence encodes CASSPRRSDTDTQYF.

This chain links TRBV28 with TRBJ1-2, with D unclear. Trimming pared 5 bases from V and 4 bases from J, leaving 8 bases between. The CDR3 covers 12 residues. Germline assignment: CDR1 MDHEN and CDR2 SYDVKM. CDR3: CASSPTGYGYTF. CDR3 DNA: TGTGCCAGCAGTCCGACTGGCTATGGCTACACCTTC.

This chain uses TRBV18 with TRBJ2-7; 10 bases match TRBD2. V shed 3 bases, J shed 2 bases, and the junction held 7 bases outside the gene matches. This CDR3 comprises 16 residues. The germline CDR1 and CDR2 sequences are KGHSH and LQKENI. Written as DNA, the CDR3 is TGTGCCAGCTCACCGTCCCTAGCGGGAGTTACCTACGAGCAGTACTTC. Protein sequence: CASSPSLAGVTYEQYF.

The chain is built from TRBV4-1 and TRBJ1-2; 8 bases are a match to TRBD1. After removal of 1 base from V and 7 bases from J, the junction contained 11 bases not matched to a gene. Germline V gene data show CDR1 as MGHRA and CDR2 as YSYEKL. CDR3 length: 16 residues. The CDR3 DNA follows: TGCGCCAGCAGCCAAGGCCCCTCCGACAGGGGAGGTGGCTACACCTTC. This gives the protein CASSQGPSDRGGGYTF.

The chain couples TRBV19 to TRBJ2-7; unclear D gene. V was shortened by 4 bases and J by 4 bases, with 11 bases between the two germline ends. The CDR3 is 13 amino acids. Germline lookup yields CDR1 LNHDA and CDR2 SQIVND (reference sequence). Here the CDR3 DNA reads TGTGCCAGTAGTACCCGTCTTATATACGAGCAGTACTTC. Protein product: CASSTRLIYEQYF.

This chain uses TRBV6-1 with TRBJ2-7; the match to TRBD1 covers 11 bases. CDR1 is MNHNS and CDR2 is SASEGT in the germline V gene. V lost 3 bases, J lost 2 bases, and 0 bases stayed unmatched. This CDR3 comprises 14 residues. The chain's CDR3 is CASSEGQGAYEQYF. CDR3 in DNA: TGTGCCAGCAGTGAGGGACAGGGGGCCTACGAGCAGTACTTC.

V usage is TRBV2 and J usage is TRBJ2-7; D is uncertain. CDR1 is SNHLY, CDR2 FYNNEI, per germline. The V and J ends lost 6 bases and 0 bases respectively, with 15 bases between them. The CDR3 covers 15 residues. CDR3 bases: TGTGCCAGCAGGCACTCGGCGCGTTACTCCTACGAGCAGTACTTC. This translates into CASRHSARYSYEQYF.

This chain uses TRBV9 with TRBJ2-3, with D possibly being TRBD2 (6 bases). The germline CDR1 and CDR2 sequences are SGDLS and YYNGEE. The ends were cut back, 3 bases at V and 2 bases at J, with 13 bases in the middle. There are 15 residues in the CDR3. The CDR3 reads CASSALGGNTDTQYF. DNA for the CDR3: TGTGCCAGCAGCGCCCTAGGAGGGAACACAGATACGCAGTATTTT.